The rows below give T cell receptor beta chains drawn from one sample of a study of early T cells in non-severe SARS-CoV-2 infection. In TCRdb, the 5' RACE reads were re-called with MiXCR into one record per CDR3 protein. The sample lists 30,000 to 45,000 distinct CDR3 sequences, roughly 5.9% seen once, with roughly 25% in the top ten. The sample comprised whole blood. These receptors originate from an adult who was a healthcare worker with PCR-confirmed SARS-CoV-2 infection or an uninfected control (not recorded which). The CDR3 runs from the conserved cysteine through the conserved F or W. Fields, in order: clone size, D gene, V gene, J gene, CDR3 DNA, CDR3 protein. The D gene is left open where the match is weak. Expanded clones are given a class, and other clones once, few, many or no size at all.

many	NA	TRBV9	TRBJ1-6	TGTGCCAGCAGCGCGGAGGGTAGGGTCAGCTCCTATAATTCACCCCTCCACTTT	CASSAEGRVSSYNSPLHF
many	NA	TRBV11-2	TRBJ2-3	TGTGCCAGCTCTCAGGGGACTCCGCGTGATACGCAGTATTTT	CASSQGTPRDTQYF
many	NA	TRBV7-9	TRBJ2-1	TGTGCCAGCAGCTTAGGGAGCAATGAGCAGTTCTTC	CASSLGSNEQFF
many	TRBD1	TRBV6-2/TRBV6-3	TRBJ2-7	TGTGCCAGCAGTTACCAAGGACAGGGGGCGAGGGAGCAGTACTTC	CASSYQGQGAREQYF
many	NA	TRBV7-9	TRBJ2-5	TGTGCCAGCAGCTCCAGGGACTTTCAAGAGACCCAGTACTTC	CASSSRDFQETQYF
many	NA	TRBV29-1	TRBJ1-1	TGCAGCGGAGGGGACAAATTCACTGAAGCTTTCTTT	CSGGDKFTEAFF
many	NA	TRBV28	TRBJ2-5	TGTGCCAGCAGTTTTATAAACCAAGAGACCCAGTACTTC	CASSFINQETQYF
NA	NA	TRBV24-1	TRBJ1-1	TGTGCCACCAGTGATTCCGCTCCGAACACTGAAGCTTTCTTT	CATSDSAPNTEAFF
many	NA	TRBV4-3	TRBJ1-2	TGCGCCAGCAGCCAAGAAGGCAGGGGAGGTGGCTACACCTTC	CASSQEGRGGGYTF
many	TRBD2	TRBV20-1	TRBJ2-3	TGCAGTGCTACCGGGACTAGCGGGCCGGGGCCAGCTACGCAGTATTTT	CSATGTSGPGPATQYF
many	NA	TRBV3-1	TRBJ1-6	TGTGCCAGCAGCCACAGTTCGGGGGGAGGTAATTCACCCCTCCACTTT	CASSHSSGGGNSPLHF
many	NA	TRBV6-6	TRBJ1-2	TGTGCCAGCAAACTAACTTCGGAGGCTGGCTATGGCTACACCTTC	CASKLTSEAGYGYTF
few	TRBD1	TRBV24-1	TRBJ2-1	TGTGCCACCTCCTCGGGACAGTACAATGAGCAGTTCTTC	CATSSGQYNEQFF
NA	TRBD2	TRBV11-2	TRBJ2-7	TGTGCCAGCAGCCTAGGGTCTCCTAGCGGGAGGGCCTTTCACGAGCAGTACTTC	CASSLGSPSGRAFHEQYF
medium-sized	TRBD1	TRBV5-1	TRBJ2-1	TGCGCCAGCAGCTTGCTACAGGGGGCCTACAATGAGCAGTTCTTC	CASSLLQGAYNEQFF
many	NA	TRBV4-3	TRBJ2-1	TGCGCCAGCAGCCAAGAAAGGGCACGAGGGGCTTTCTACAATGAGCAGTTCTTC	CASSQERARGAFYNEQFF
few	TRBD2	TRBV5-4	TRBJ2-3	TGTGCCAGCAGCTTCGGACTAGCGGGGGGGAGACGCACAGATACGCAGTATTTT	CASSFGLAGGRRTDTQYF
few	NA	TRBV27	TRBJ2-7	TGTGCCAGCAGTTGGGAGCCGGGGGCCTACGAGCAGTACTTC	CASSWEPGAYEQYF
few	NA	TRBV19	TRBJ1-6	TGTGCCAGTAGTATCCGGGACGGGTATAATTCACCCCTCCACTTT	CASSIRDGYNSPLHF
many	TRBD1	TRBV5-4	TRBJ2-2	TGCGCCAGCAGCTGGGGGACAGGGAACACCGGGGAGCTGTTTTTT	CASSWGTGNTGELFF
many	NA	TRBV7-3	TRBJ2-7	TGTGCCAGCAGCCCAACGGTGGGCTACGAGCAGTACTTC	CASSPTVGYEQYF